This T cell receptor beta chain was obtained from a study of T-cell memory formation after mild COVID-19. About the study: Among the donors, TCR clusters were largely specific to each donor.

The germline V gene encodes CDR1 SGDLS and CDR2 YYNGEE. The V and J ends lost 4 bases and 0 bases respectively, with 13 bases between them. This CDR3 contains 15 residues. The table lists this clonotype with a count of one. Its matching antigen is unknown. Overall study results and limits: There was a balanced CD4/CD8 profile in clones contracting day 15 to 85, and later expanders leaned CD4+.

MiXCR, applied by TCRdb to the 5' RACE reads, yields one record per CDR3 protein. The table records tens of thousands of distinct CDR3 sequences, over 15% of them present only once. The chain uses TRBV9 and TRBJ1-2; possibly TRBD1 for D (5 bases). This receptor was taken from an adult woman who had mild COVID-19 (a few samples of this study predate the infection). Cell type and time point are not known. Sequenced sample: PBMCs or a T cell subset sorted from them (not recorded which). CDR3 loop: CASSPWDQANYGYTF. The DNA for the CDR3 is TGTGCCAGCAGCCCTTGGGACCAAGCTAACTATGGCTACACCTTC.